Listed below are T cell receptor beta chains from one sample, sequenced in a study of blood T cell repertoires in COVID-19. Sequenced by immunoSEQ multiplex PCR; TCRdb stores in-frame clones only, minus some. The sample contains under 200,000 clones, 80% of which appear only once. The sequenced material came from PBMCs or T cells enriched from blood (not recorded which). These receptors were obtained from a woman aged 55-75 years who had recovered from COVID-19. The CDR3 runs from the conserved cysteine through the conserved F or W. D genes are given only for firm matches. Expanded clones are given a class, and other clones once, few, many or no size at all.

j_gene: TRBJ1-1
d_gene: NA
abundance: NA
v_gene: TRBV12-3/TRBV12-4
CDR3nt: TGTGCCAGCAGTTTCCAGGGAGGCACTGAAGCTTTCTTT
CDR3aa: CASSFQGGTEAFF

j_gene: TRBJ2-2
d_gene: TRBD2
abundance: once
v_gene: TRBV9
CDR3nt: TGTGCCAGCAGCCCTAGGACTAGCGGGGGGATCGGGGAGCTGTTTTTT
CDR3aa: CASSPRTSGGIGELFF

j_gene: TRBJ1-4
d_gene: NA
abundance: once
v_gene: TRBV7-2
CDR3nt: TGTGCCAGCAGCTTAGTCCGGTCAACTAATGAAAAACTGTTTTTT
CDR3aa: CASSLVRSTNEKLFF

j_gene: TRBJ1-2
d_gene: TRBD1
abundance: NA
v_gene: TRBV28
CDR3nt: TGTGCCAGCAGCCCGACAGGGCCCAACTATGGCTACACCTTC
CDR3aa: CASSPTGPNYGYTF

j_gene: TRBJ2-4
d_gene: TRBD1
abundance: NA
v_gene: TRBV5-1
CDR3nt: TGCGCCAGCAGCCCGGGACAGGGCGACGCCAAAAACATTCAGTACTTC
CDR3aa: CASSPGQGDAKNIQYF

j_gene: TRBJ2-4
d_gene: TRBD2
abundance: NA
v_gene: TRBV2
CDR3nt: TGTGCCAGCAGTGCGGGACTAGAAGACATTCAGTACTTC
CDR3aa: CASSAGLEDIQYF

j_gene: TRBJ1-1
d_gene: NA
abundance: NA
v_gene: TRBV12-3/TRBV12-4
CDR3nt: TGTGCCAGCAGTCCAGGGACAAGGGAAGCTTTCTTT
CDR3aa: CASSPGTREAFF

j_gene: TRBJ2-7
d_gene: NA
abundance: NA
v_gene: TRBV7-3
CDR3nt: TGTGCCAGCAGCTTAGGAGAGACCGAGCAGTACTTC
CDR3aa: CASSLGETEQYF

j_gene: TRBJ1-2
d_gene: NA
abundance: NA
v_gene: TRBV23-1
CDR3nt: TGCGCCAGCAGTCAATCCTCGCCAGGGCTATATCAGTCTAACTATGGCTACACCTTC
CDR3aa: CASSQSSPGLYQSNYGYTF

j_gene: TRBJ2-2
d_gene: NA
abundance: NA
v_gene: TRBV14
CDR3nt: TGTGCCAGCAGCCAGGGCCGGGCGGGGGCCGCCCTGGGGGAGCTGTTTTTT
CDR3aa: CASSQGRAGAALGELFF

j_gene: TRBJ2-1
d_gene: TRBD1
abundance: NA
v_gene: TRBV5-1
CDR3nt: TGCGCCAGCAGCACGAACCCCGGGACAGGGGGCCGTGAGCAGTTCTTC
CDR3aa: CASSTNPGTGGREQFF

j_gene: TRBJ1-4
d_gene: NA
abundance: NA
v_gene: TRBV28
CDR3nt: TGTGCCAGCAGTTTGCTACAGGGACCTTTTGAAAAACTGTTTTTT
CDR3aa: CASSLLQGPFEKLFF

j_gene: TRBJ1-2
d_gene: TRBD1
abundance: NA
v_gene: TRBV5-1
CDR3nt: TGCGCCAGCAGCTTGCAACAGGGGACCAACTATGGCTACACCTTC
CDR3aa: CASSLQQGTNYGYTF

j_gene: TRBJ2-5
d_gene: TRBD1
abundance: NA
v_gene: TRBV10-3
CDR3nt: TGTGCCATCCGGGACAGTTTCGTCCAAGAGACCCAGTACTTC
CDR3aa: CAIRDSFVQETQYF

j_gene: TRBJ1-1
d_gene: TRBD1
abundance: NA
v_gene: TRBV6-5
CDR3nt: TGTGCCAGCAGTTTTGACAGGGGCGACGATGAAGCTTTCTTT
CDR3aa: CASSFDRGDDEAFF

j_gene: TRBJ1-2
d_gene: TRBD1
abundance: NA
v_gene: TRBV6-6
CDR3nt: TGTGCCAGCAGTTACCCTGGGACAGGGGTAGACTATGGCTACACCTTC
CDR3aa: CASSYPGTGVDYGYTF

j_gene: TRBJ1-4
d_gene: TRBD1
abundance: NA
v_gene: TRBV7-9
CDR3nt: TGTGCCAGCAGCTGGACCCGACAGGGGTGGAGAGAAAAACTGTTTTTT
CDR3aa: CASSWTRQGWREKLFF

j_gene: TRBJ1-3
d_gene: TRBD1
abundance: NA
v_gene: TRBV6-5
CDR3nt: TGTGCCAGCCGGACAGGGGAAGCGGGAAACACCATATATTTT
CDR3aa: CASRTGEAGNTIYF

j_gene: TRBJ1-1
d_gene: NA
abundance: NA
v_gene: TRBV5-1
CDR3nt: TGCGCCAGCAGACCAGGGTACGTGGGCACTGAAGCTTTCTTT
CDR3aa: CASRPGYVGTEAFF

j_gene: TRBJ1-1
d_gene: TRBD1
abundance: NA
v_gene: TRBV7-3
CDR3nt: TGTGCCAGCAGCTTAACCGGACAGGAGGGGACTGAAGCTTTCTTT
CDR3aa: CASSLTGQEGTEAFF

j_gene: TRBJ1-4
d_gene: TRBD1
abundance: NA
v_gene: TRBV18
CDR3nt: TGTGCCAGCTCACCGGGACAGAATGAAAAACTGTTTTTT
CDR3aa: CASSPGQNEKLFF

j_gene: TRBJ2-3
d_gene: NA
abundance: NA
v_gene: TRBV5-1
CDR3nt: TGCGCCAGCAGCTTGGGCAGGTCAGTAGATACGCAGTATTTT
CDR3aa: CASSLGRSVDTQYF

j_gene: TRBJ1-4
d_gene: NA
abundance: NA
v_gene: TRBV9
CDR3nt: TGTGCCAGCAGCGTAGACCCCAGGGAGGGGACTAATGAAAAACTGTTTTTT
CDR3aa: CASSVDPREGTNEKLFF

j_gene: TRBJ2-3
d_gene: TRBD2
abundance: few
v_gene: TRBV7-8
CDR3nt: TGTGCCAGCAGCCGTAGCGGGGGGGCAGATACGCAGTATTTT
CDR3aa: CASSRSGGADTQYF

j_gene: TRBJ1-2
d_gene: NA
abundance: few
v_gene: TRBV5-6
CDR3nt: TGTGCCAGCAGCTTGGGGGGAGGAGAGGCCCGCGCCTTC
CDR3aa: CASSLGGGEARAF

j_gene: TRBJ2-7
d_gene: NA
abundance: NA
v_gene: TRBV3-1/TRBV3-2
CDR3nt: TGTGCCAGCAGCCCGGTCGTACGGGGAAAAGAGCAGTACTTC
CDR3aa: CASSPVVRGKEQYF

j_gene: TRBJ2-5
d_gene: TRBD2
abundance: NA
v_gene: TRBV11-2
CDR3nt: TGTGCCAGCAGCTTAGCCCTAGCGGGGAGCAAAGAGACCCAGTACTTC
CDR3aa: CASSLALAGSKETQYF

j_gene: TRBJ2-5
d_gene: NA
abundance: NA
v_gene: TRBV5-1
CDR3nt: TGCGCCAGCAGCTACGCGACAGGAGGCAAGGAGACCCAGTACTTC
CDR3aa: CASSYATGGKETQYF

j_gene: TRBJ1-1
d_gene: TRBD1
abundance: once
v_gene: TRBV2
CDR3nt: TGTGCCAGCACTGCGACAGGGACCACTGAAGCTTTCTTT
CDR3aa: CASTATGTTEAFF

j_gene: TRBJ2-1
d_gene: TRBD1
abundance: once
v_gene: TRBV5-1
CDR3nt: TGCGCCAGCAGCCCGCTCGGGGACAGCTACAATGAGCAGTTCTTC
CDR3aa: CASSPLGDSYNEQFF

j_gene: TRBJ2-5
d_gene: NA
abundance: NA
v_gene: TRBV24-1
CDR3nt: TGTGCCACCAGTGATGGGGCCCAATGGGAAACGGGAGAGACCCAGTACTTC
CDR3aa: CATSDGAQWETGETQYF

j_gene: TRBJ2-1
d_gene: TRBD2
abundance: once
v_gene: TRBV9
CDR3nt: TGTGCCAGCAGCACCCGGACTAGCGGGGGGGCGGTGTACAATGAGCAGTTCTTC
CDR3aa: CASSTRTSGGAVYNEQFF

j_gene: TRBJ2-1
d_gene: NA
abundance: few
v_gene: TRBV9
CDR3nt: TGTGCCAGCAGCGTACAGGGTCCTGAGCAGTTCTTC
CDR3aa: CASSVQGPEQFF

j_gene: TRBJ1-1
d_gene: NA
abundance: NA
v_gene: TRBV18
CDR3nt: TGTGCCAGCTCACCAATCCCCCGGAACACTGAAGCTTTCTTT
CDR3aa: CASSPIPRNTEAFF

j_gene: TRBJ2-7
d_gene: TRBD1
abundance: NA
v_gene: TRBV5-1
CDR3nt: TGCGCCAGCAGCCCGGGACAGGATAACTACGAGCAGTACTTC
CDR3aa: CASSPGQDNYEQYF

j_gene: TRBJ1-1
d_gene: TRBD1
abundance: NA
v_gene: TRBV5-5
CDR3nt: TGTGCCAGCAGCTTGGAATGGACAGGGGGCCCTGAAGCTTTCTTT
CDR3aa: CASSLEWTGGPEAFF

j_gene: TRBJ2-1
d_gene: NA
abundance: NA
v_gene: TRBV7-2
CDR3nt: TGTGCCAGCAGCTACCAGAGGAATGAGCAGTTCTTC
CDR3aa: CASSYQRNEQFF

j_gene: TRBJ1-2
d_gene: NA
abundance: NA
v_gene: TRBV7-2
CDR3nt: TGTGCCAGCAGCTTACAGGGGTTCGGCTACACCTTC
CDR3aa: CASSLQGFGYTF

j_gene: TRBJ1-2
d_gene: NA
abundance: NA
v_gene: TRBV29-1
CDR3nt: TGCAGCTTAACCCCCGTCCTCACAGAGGGCTACACCTTC
CDR3aa: CSLTPVLTEGYTF

j_gene: TRBJ2-1
d_gene: TRBD2
abundance: few
v_gene: TRBV30
CDR3nt: TGTGCCTGGAGTCTAGCGGGGGGGCGGCGTAGGTTCTTC
CDR3aa: CAWSLAGGRRRFF

j_gene: TRBJ2-3
d_gene: TRBD2
abundance: NA
v_gene: TRBV24-1
CDR3nt: TGTGCCACCAGTGATTTCAGCGGGGGGGCCCAACTTGGCACGCAGTATTTT
CDR3aa: CATSDFSGGAQLGTQYF